The 10 T cell receptor beta chains below all came from one sample that was sequenced in a study of T cell changes during pregnancy in multiple sclerosis. The data were produced by immunoSEQ multiplex PCR, yet TCRdb's version contains in-frame clones alone and is incomplete. The sample has some 67,000 clones, 80% to 95% seen once; the top ten hold about 2.3%. Material: peripheral blood, obtained in the first trimester of pregnancy. All receptors come from a female donor with multiple sclerosis, enrolled in a pregnancy study.

The chain couples TRBV11-2 to TRBJ1-4; weak D call: TRBD1 (5 bases). The CDR3 has 15 amino acids. Between the trimmed V and J ends, which lost 7 bases and 7 bases, there was a span of 19 bases. Germline V gene lookup returns CDR1 SGHAT and CDR2 FQNNGV. CDR3 DNA: TGTGCCAGCACCACCACCACTGGGGGGAGTGAAAAACTGTTTTTT. This translates into CASTTTTGGSEKLFF.

This chain links TRBV2 with TRBJ1-5; D is ambiguous. Germline V gene lookup returns CDR1 SNHLY and CDR2 FYNNEI. Trimming cost V 5 bases and J 1 base, with 9 bases left between them. This CDR3 is 14 amino acids long. CDR3 bases: TGTGCCAGCAGTCTGACTGGAAGCAATCAGCCCCAGCATTTT. This gives the protein CASSLTGSNQPQHF.

V and J are TRBV5-5 and TRBJ2-4; D not resolved. Deletions cut 4 bases from V and 0 bases from J, with 8 bases between. Looked up from germline, CDR1 is SGHKS and CDR2 is YYEKEE (reference sequence). This CDR3 comprises 14 residues. The CDR3 sequence: CASSPELAKNIQYF. For the CDR3, the DNA is TGTGCCAGCAGCCCGGAGTTAGCCAAAAACATTCAGTACTTC.

This chain uses TRBV9 with TRBJ2-5, with TRBD2 matching over 13 bases. Germline values: CDR1 SGDLS, CDR2 YYNGEE. V lost 3 bases, J lost 0 bases, and 8 bases stayed unmatched. This CDR3 has 18 amino acids. CDR3 sequence (DNA): TGTGCCAGCAGCGGATCGCCGGGACTAGCGGGGAACCAAGAGACCCAGTACTTC. Translated, it gives CASSGSPGLAGNQETQYF.

This chain uses TRBV28 with TRBJ1-5; D gene ambiguous. Germline V gene sequence: CDR1 MDHEN, CDR2 SYDVKM. Trimming pared 3 bases from V and 4 bases from J, leaving 16 bases between. The CDR3 spans 16 residues. The chain's CDR3 is CASSFAWEVLNQPQHF. Written as DNA, the CDR3 is TGTGCCAGCAGTTTTGCATGGGAGGTATTGAATCAGCCCCAGCATTTT.

The chain uses TRBV9 and TRBJ2-3, with 10 positions matching TRBD2. Germline CDR1 and CDR2: SGDLS and YYNGEE. The J segment lost 1 base and the V segment lost 3 bases, leaving 5 bases of the junction unmatched. This CDR3 is built from 16 residues. The CDR3 DNA reads TGTGCCAGCAGCGGGAAAACTAGCGGGGGCACAGATACGCAGTATTTT. Protein sequence: CASSGKTSGGTDTQYF.

The rearrangement joins TRBV9 to TRBJ2-3, with TRBD2 as a possible D gene (5 bases). The CDR3 spans 15 residues. V shed 4 bases and J shed 2 bases, with 14 bases lying between them. In germline, CDR1 is SGDLS, CDR2 YYNGEE. The CDR3 loop is CASSPFNRDTDTQYF. The CDR3 DNA follows: TGTGCCAGCAGCCCCTTTAATCGGGACACAGATACGCAGTATTTT.

This chain joins TRBV27 and TRBJ2-1; the match to TRBD1 covers 7 bases. CDR3 length: 14 amino acids. Germline V gene sequence: CDR1 MNHEY, CDR2 SMNVEV (reference sequence). Losses at the gene ends were 5 bases for V and 2 bases for J; bases not matched to a gene: 3. Here the CDR3 reads CASSAGTAYNEQFF. The CDR3 coding sequence is TGTGCCAGCAGTGCCGGGACAGCCTACAATGAGCAGTTCTTC.

The rearrangement uses TRBV27 and TRBJ2-7, with 9 bases fitting TRBD2. With V trimmed by 2 bases and J by 3 bases, 2 bases remained unmatched. The CDR3 is 14 residues long. Germline V gene sequence: CDR1 MNHEY, CDR2 SMNVEV (reference sequence). The CDR3 reads CASSLSGRNYEQYF. As DNA, the CDR3 is TGTGCCAGCAGTTTAAGCGGGAGGAACTACGAGCAGTACTTC.

The rearrangement uses TRBV10-3 and TRBJ1-1; possibly TRBD1 for D (5 bases). The CDR3 covers 13 residues. V gave up 3 bases and J gave up 2 bases, with 7 bases separating them. CDR1 is ENHRY and CDR2 is SYGVKD in the germline V gene. Here the CDR3 reads CAISDGQNTEAFF. The CDR3 DNA sequence: TGTGCCATCAGTGACGGACAAAACACTGAAGCTTTCTTT.